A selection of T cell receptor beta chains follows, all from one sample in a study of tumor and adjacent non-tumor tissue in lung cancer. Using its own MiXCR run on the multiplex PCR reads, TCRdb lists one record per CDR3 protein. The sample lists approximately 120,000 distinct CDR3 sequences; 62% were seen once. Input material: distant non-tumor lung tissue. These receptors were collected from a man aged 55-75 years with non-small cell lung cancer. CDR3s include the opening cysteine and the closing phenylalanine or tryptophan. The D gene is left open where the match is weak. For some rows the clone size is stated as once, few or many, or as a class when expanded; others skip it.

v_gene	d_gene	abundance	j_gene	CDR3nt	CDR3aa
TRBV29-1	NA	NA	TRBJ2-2	TGCAGCGTCCGTGAAAATAGTAGAGATAGCGGGGAGCTGTTTTTT	CSVRENSRDSGELFF
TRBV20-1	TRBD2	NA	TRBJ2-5	TGCATTGCAGCCCCAAGACTAGCGGTCCAAGAGACCCAGTACTTC	CIAAPRLAVQETQYF
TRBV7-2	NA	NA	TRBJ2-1	TGTGCCAGCAGCCGTTCTCCGACCACCTACAATGAGCAGTTCTTC	CASSRSPTTYNEQFF
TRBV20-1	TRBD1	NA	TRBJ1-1	TGCAGTGCTCTACAGGGGGCCGGTCGCGGGGTTGAAGCTTTCTTT	CSALQGAGRGVEAFF
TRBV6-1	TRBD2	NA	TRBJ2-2	TGTGCCAGCAGACTAGCGGGGGGGCTCGTGAATACCGGGGAGCTGTTTTTT	CASRLAGGLVNTGELFF
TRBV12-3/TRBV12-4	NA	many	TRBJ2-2	TGTGCCAGCAGTGCCCAAAACACCGGGGAGCTGTTTTTT	CASSAQNTGELFF
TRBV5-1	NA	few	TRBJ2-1	TGCGCCAGCAGCAGGAATCCTACGGACGTCTACAATGAGCAGTTCTTC	CASSRNPTDVYNEQFF
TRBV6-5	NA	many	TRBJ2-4	TGTGCCAGCAGTCGGGGCGGTCTCGCCAAAAACATTCAGTACTTC	CASSRGGLAKNIQYF
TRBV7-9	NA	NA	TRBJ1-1	TGTTCCATCAGCGGGGAAAAACAGGGGAACACTGAAGCTTTCTTT	CSISGEKQGNTEAFF
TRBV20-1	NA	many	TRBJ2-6	TGCAGTGCTAGAGTTTCAGGTCTGGCCCCTGGGGCCAACGTCCTGACTTTC	CSARVSGLAPGANVLTF
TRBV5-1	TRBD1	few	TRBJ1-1	TGCGCCAGCAGCTGGGAAGGGACAGGGGCCAACACTGAAACTTTCTTT	CASSWEGTGANTETFF
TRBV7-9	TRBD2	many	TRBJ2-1	TGTGCCAGCAGTTTCACCCTAGCGGGGGGGAACAATGAGCAGTTCTTC	CASSFTLAGGNNEQFF
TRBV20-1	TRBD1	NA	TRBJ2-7	TGCAGTGCGAGAATACCGGGACAGGGGAGGGTCGAGCAGTACTTC	CSARIPGQGRVEQYF
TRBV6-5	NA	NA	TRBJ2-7	TGTGCCAGCAATTCGGGGGTTTCGTACGAGGAGTACTTC	CASNSGVSYEEYF